This is a list of T cell receptor beta chains from one sample in a study of blood T cell repertoires in COVID-19. Profiling relied on immunoSEQ multiplex PCR, and the TCRdb table lists in-frame clones only, not all of them. Of hundreds of thousands of clones in the sample, less than 90% were seen once. Sequenced input: PBMCs or T cells enriched from blood (not recorded which). The receptors come from a woman aged 60-75 years who had recovered from COVID-19. CDR3s include the opening cysteine and the closing phenylalanine or tryptophan. D genes are given only for firm matches. For some rows the clone size is stated as once, few or many, or as a class when expanded; others skip it.

abundance,d_gene,j_gene,v_gene,CDR3nt,CDR3aa
few,TRBD1,TRBJ1-1,TRBV27,TGTGCCAGCCGGGGGGCAGGGGGCATTGCTTTCTTT,CASRGAGGIAFF
.,TRBD2,TRBJ2-5,TRBV6-5,TGTGCCAGCAGCTGGACTAGCTCGTACCAAGAGACCCAGTACTTC,CASSWTSSYQETQYF
.,TRBD1,TRBJ1-2,TRBV19,TGTGCCAGTAGCATTCCCCCTGCAGGGGGCACCTATGGCTACACCTTC,CASSIPPAGGTYGYTF
.,TRBD1,TRBJ2-2,TRBV6-5,TGTGCCAGCAAGACAGGGGACGTGGTCACCGGGGAGCTGTTTTTT,CASKTGDVVTGELFF
.,.,TRBJ1-2,TRBV30,TGTGCCTGGAGCGGTGGAGGCAGGAGGGGTGGCTACACCTTC,CAWSGGGRRGGYTF
.,.,TRBJ1-2,TRBV12-3/TRBV12-4,TGTGCCAGCAGTCTTCATACAGGGAATGGCTACACCTTC,CASSLHTGNGYTF
.,TRBD1,TRBJ1-5,TRBV19,TGTGCCAGTAGTTCGCGGACAGGGGCAAGCAATCAGCCCCAGCATTTT,CASSSRTGASNQPQHF
.,.,TRBJ2-6,TRBV11-2,TGTGCCAGCAGCCCGGCTGGGGCCAACGTCCTGACTTTC,CASSPAGANVLTF
.,.,TRBJ1-5,TRBV10-3,TGTGCCATCCGTCCTACAGGGTCCAATCAGCCCCAGCATTTT,CAIRPTGSNQPQHF
once,TRBD1,TRBJ1-2,TRBV7-8,TGTGCCAGCAGCTTCTCCGGGACAGGGACTCGATATGGCTACACCTTC,CASSFSGTGTRYGYTF
.,.,TRBJ2-7,TRBV2,TGTGCCAGCGCCGGTTTTGCCTACGAGCAGTACTTC,CASAGFAYEQYF
.,TRBD1,TRBJ1-4,TRBV5-6,TGTGCCAGCAGCACTGGGACAGGAGTTAGTGAAAAACTGTTTTTT,CASSTGTGVSEKLFF
.,.,TRBJ2-2,TRBV19,TGTGCCAGTAGTATTCTCGGGGGGCCTAACACCGGGGAGCTGTTTTTT,CASSILGGPNTGELFF
.,TRBD2,TRBJ2-1,TRBV27,TGTGCCAGCAGACTTGGGACTAGCGGGGGGCTCAATGAGCAGTTCTTC,CASRLGTSGGLNEQFF
.,.,TRBJ1-5,TRBV6-5,TGTGCCAGCGGAGCCGAGCAGAGGCAGCCCCAGCATTTT,CASGAEQRQPQHF
.,TRBD1,TRBJ1-2,TRBV24-1,TGTGCCGCAAGTGGTGAGACAGGGGTCGGCTACACCTTC,CAASGETGVGYTF
once,.,TRBJ2-3,TRBV24-1,TGTGCCACCAAATTGAGGGAACAAGATACGCAGTATTTT,CATKLREQDTQYF
.,.,TRBJ2-5,TRBV15,TGTGCCACCAGCAGAGACAGGGTCATGGAGACCCAGTACTTC,CATSRDRVMETQYF
.,.,TRBJ1-5,TRBV6-5,TGTGCCAGCAGACCGAGGGAAGGGCAGCCCCAGCATTTT,CASRPREGQPQHF
.,.,TRBJ2-7,TRBV5-1,TGCGCCAGCAGCCCTCTAGGATACGAGCAGTACTTC,CASSPLGYEQYF
.,TRBD1,TRBJ1-6,TRBV5-5,TGTGCCAGCAGTTTGGATTGGGACAGGGGATCACCCCTCCACTTT,CASSLDWDRGSPLHF
once,.,TRBJ1-5,TRBV24-1,TGTGCCACCAGTGATTTAGACGGTGGGCAACATTTT,CATSDLDGGQHF
.,.,TRBJ1-6,TRBV9,TGTGCCAGCAGCGTAGAGGGGGGGCTCGGGTCACCCCTCCACTTT,CASSVEGGLGSPLHF
.,TRBD2,TRBJ2-2,TRBV9,TGTGCCAGCAGCGGAACTAGCGCCGGGGAGCTGTTTTTT,CASSGTSAGELFF
.,TRBD1,TRBJ2-1,TRBV25-1,TGTGCCAGCAGCCTCCTAGGGACAGGGTACAATGAGCAGTTCTTC,CASSLLGTGYNEQFF
.,.,TRBJ1-4,TRBV12-5,TGTGCTAGTGGTTTGGCCGCCTTGGGGAGTGAAAAACTGTTTTTT,CASGLAALGSEKLFF
.,.,TRBJ1-5,TRBV6-1,TGTGCCAGCAGTGAAGCTAGGGGCATTAATCAGCCCCAGCATTTT,CASSEARGINQPQHF
.,.,TRBJ2-3,TRBV18,TGTGCCAGCTCACCCCAAGATACGCAGTATTTT,CASSPQDTQYF
.,.,TRBJ2-2,TRBV3-1/TRBV3-2,TGTGCCAGCAGCGCGGGACAGCCGAACACCGGGGAGCTGTTTTTT,CASSAGQPNTGELFF
.,TRBD2,TRBJ2-3,TRBV9,TGTGCCAGCAGCGTAGGGACTAGCGAAGATACGCAGTATTTT,CASSVGTSEDTQYF
.,TRBD1,TRBJ2-2,TRBV15,TGTGCCACCAGCAGGGATTGGGACAGCACCGGGGAGCTGTTTTTT,CATSRDWDSTGELFF
once,.,TRBJ1-1,TRBV5-1,TGCGCCAGCAGCCTACTGAATTCCTTGAACACTGAAGCTTTCTTT,CASSLLNSLNTEAFF
.,.,TRBJ1-4,TRBV10-3,TGTGCCATCAGTCGAGGTACTAATGAAAAACTGTTTTTT,CAISRGTNEKLFF
.,TRBD2,TRBJ2-1,TRBV5-1,TGCGCCAGCACCCCGAGCGGGGGGTTTAACAATGAGCAGTTCTTC,CASTPSGGFNNEQFF
.,TRBD1,TRBJ1-2,TRBV3-1/TRBV3-2,TGTGCCAGCAGCTCACAGGGGGCAGGCTACACCTTC,CASSSQGAGYTF
.,.,TRBJ2-7,TRBV11-2,TGTGCCAGCAGCCCTTCGGACAGTGACGAGCAGTACTTC,CASSPSDSDEQYF
.,TRBD1,TRBJ2-5,TRBV27,TGTGCCAGCAGTACCAAACCGGGACAGGGTTTCGAGACCCAGTACTTC,CASSTKPGQGFETQYF
.,TRBD2,TRBJ2-2,TRBV5-1,TGCGCCAGCAGCCTCGGGAGGGGAAGCACCGGGGAGCTGTTTTTT,CASSLGRGSTGELFF
.,.,TRBJ1-3,TRBV19,TGTGCCAGTAGAAGGACAGACTCTGGAAACACCATATATTTT,CASRRTDSGNTIYF
.,.,TRBJ2-2,TRBV9,TGTGCCAGCGGGGGGACCGGGGAGCTGTTTTTT,CASGGTGELFF
.,.,TRBJ1-5,TRBV6-5,TGTGCCAGCACTCGGGTTGCTCATCAGCCCCAGCATTTT,CASTRVAHQPQHF
few,.,TRBJ1-2,TRBV5-1,TGCGCCAGCAGCGTATCCCTGAATACGGGGACTAACTATGGCTACACCTTC,CASSVSLNTGTNYGYTF
.,TRBD1,TRBJ1-4,TRBV18,TGTGCCAGCTCACCTGGGACAGGGCATGAAAAACTGTTTTTT,CASSPGTGHEKLFF
.,TRBD2,TRBJ2-1,TRBV3-1/TRBV3-2,TGTGCCAGCAAGACTAGCGCGAGCTCCTACAATGAGCAGTTCTTC,CASKTSASSYNEQFF
.,TRBD1,TRBJ1-2,TRBV29-1,TGCAGCGTTGAAACCACGGGACAGCTCGACTATGGCTACACCTTC,CSVETTGQLDYGYTF
.,.,TRBJ1-3,TRBV25-1,TGTGCCAGCAGTGAATATGCAGTCTCTGGAAACACCATATATTTT,CASSEYAVSGNTIYF
.,TRBD1,TRBJ1-6,TRBV6-2/TRBV6-3,TGTGCCAGCAGTTACTCGGGGACAGGGAGCTCCTATAATTCACCCCTCCACTTT,CASSYSGTGSSYNSPLHF
.,TRBD1,TRBJ2-6,TRBV24-1,TGTGCCACCGGGGACAGGGGGACTGGGGCCAACGTCCTGACTTTC,CATGDRGTGANVLTF
.,.,TRBJ2-6,TRBV7-2,TGTGCCAGCAGCTTAGTTTACCCCCCGAGCTCTGGGGCCAACGTCCTGACTTTC,CASSLVYPPSSGANVLTF
.,.,TRBJ1-1,TRBV29-1,TGCAGCGTTGCTGTAGGGGGTGGGGGCGGATTGAACACTGAAGCTTTCTTT,CSVAVGGGGGLNTEAFF
.,TRBD1,TRBJ1-4,TRBV29-1,TGCAGCGTCCCGATGACAGGGACACGCGAAAAACTGTTTTTT,CSVPMTGTREKLFF